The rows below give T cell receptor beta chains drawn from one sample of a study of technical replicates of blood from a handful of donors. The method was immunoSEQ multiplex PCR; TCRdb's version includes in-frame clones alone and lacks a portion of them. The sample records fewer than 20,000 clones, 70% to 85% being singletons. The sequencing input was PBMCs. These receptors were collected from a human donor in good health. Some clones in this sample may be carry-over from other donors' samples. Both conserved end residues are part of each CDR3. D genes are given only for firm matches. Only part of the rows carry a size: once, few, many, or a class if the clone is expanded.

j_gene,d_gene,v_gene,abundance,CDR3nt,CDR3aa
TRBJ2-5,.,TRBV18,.,TGTGCCAGCTCACCTCCTCTCACCGGAGGGACCCAGTACTTC,CASSPPLTGGTQYF
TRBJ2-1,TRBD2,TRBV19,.,TGTGCCAGTAGGGGAGGGATGGATGAGCAGTTCTTC,CASRGGMDEQFF
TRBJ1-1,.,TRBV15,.,TGTGCCACCCGACCCGGGCGGGACACTGAAGCTTTCTTT,CATRPGRDTEAFF
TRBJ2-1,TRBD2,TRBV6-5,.,TGTGCCAGCAGTTACTCCTTGACTAGCGTAGGGAATGAGCAGTTCTTC,CASSYSLTSVGNEQFF
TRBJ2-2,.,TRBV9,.,TGTGCCAGCAGCGTAGCCCTATACACCGGGGAGCTGTTTTTT,CASSVALYTGELFF
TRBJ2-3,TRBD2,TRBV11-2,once,TGTGCCAGCAGCCCCGATAGAGGGACTAGCTCGAGCACAGATACGCAGTATTTT,CASSPDRGTSSSTDTQYF
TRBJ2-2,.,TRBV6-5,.,TGTGCCAGCAGATTCGAGACCGGGGAGCTGTTTTTT,CASRFETGELFF
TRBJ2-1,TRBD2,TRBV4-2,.,TGTGCCAGCAGCCGAGCGGGAGGACCTTTAGATGAGCAGTTCTTC,CASSRAGGPLDEQFF
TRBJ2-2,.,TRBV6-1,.,TGTGCCGGCTCCTCTCGGGAGTCCGGGGAGCTGTTTTTT,CAGSSRESGELFF
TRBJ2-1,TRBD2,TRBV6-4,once,TGTGCCAGCAGTCCCGGAGAGCGGGAGTTCAATGAGCAGTTCTTC,CASSPGEREFNEQFF
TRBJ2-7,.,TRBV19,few,TGTGCCAGCCAGGGCCCTGGGTTCTACGAGCAGTACTTC,CASQGPGFYEQYF
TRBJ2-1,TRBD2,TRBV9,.,TGTGCCAGCAGCGGGGGGGTGGCTAGCGGGTACAATGAGCAGTTCTTC,CASSGGVASGYNEQFF
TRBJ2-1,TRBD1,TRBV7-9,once,TGTGCCAGCAGCCTTGGACAGGGGGAATACAATGAGCAGTTCTTC,CASSLGQGEYNEQFF
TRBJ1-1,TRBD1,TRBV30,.,TGTGCCTGCGCCCCCGGGACAGTCCCTGAAGCTTTCTTT,CACAPGTVPEAFF
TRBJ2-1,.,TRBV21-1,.,TGTGCCATGTATTTAGCGGGAGGGCTTTACAATGAGCAGTTCTTC,CAMYLAGGLYNEQFF
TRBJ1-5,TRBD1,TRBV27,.,TGTGCCAGCAGTCGGCGCATCGACAGGGGTTCGGGCAATCAGCCCCAGCATTTT,CASSRRIDRGSGNQPQHF
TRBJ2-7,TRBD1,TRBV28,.,TGTGCCAGCACCCGACAGGGTTTGGACGAGCAGTACTTC,CASTRQGLDEQYF
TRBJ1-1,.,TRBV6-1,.,TGTGCCAGCAGTTCAGCCGACAGGCACACTGAAGCTTTCTTT,CASSSADRHTEAFF
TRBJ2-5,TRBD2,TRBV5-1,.,TGCGCCAGCAGCTCCTCGGGACTAGTAGATGAGACCCAGTACTTC,CASSSSGLVDETQYF
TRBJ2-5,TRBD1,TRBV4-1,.,TGCGCCAGCAGCTGGGACAGTGGGTGGACCCAGTACTTC,CASSWDSGWTQYF
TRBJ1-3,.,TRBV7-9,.,TGTGCCAGCCTACACCCGACATCTGGAAACACCATATATTTT,CASLHPTSGNTIYF
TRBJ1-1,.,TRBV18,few,TGTGCCAGCTCACCAGAGGACAGCCGGGGGGGGACTGAAGCTTTCTTT,CASSPEDSRGGTEAFF
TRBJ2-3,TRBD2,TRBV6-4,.,TGTGCCAGCAGCGCGGGGGATCTGGAGGCAGATACGCAGTATTTT,CASSAGDLEADTQYF
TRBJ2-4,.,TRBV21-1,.,TGTGCCAGCAGCAGCAGGGGTTGGACGGCCAAAAACATTCAGTACTTC,CASSSRGWTAKNIQYF
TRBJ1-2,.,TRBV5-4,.,TGTGCCAGCAGCCAGCGGAGTGGGCCCCTTGCAGGCTACACCTTC,CASSQRSGPLAGYTF
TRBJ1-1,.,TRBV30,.,TGTGCCTGGAGAAAAGGGAGGGTTGTCACTGAAGCTTTCTTT,CAWRKGRVVTEAFF
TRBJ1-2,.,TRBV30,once,TGTGCCTGGAGTCTACAGGGCCGTGGCTACACCTTC,CAWSLQGRGYTF